This T cell receptor beta chain was obtained from a study of blood T cell repertoires in COVID-19 (dated by TCRdb to about 2020). Background on the whole study: The collaborator samples originated in the United States, Italy and Spain and spanned the acute and convalescent phases of COVID-19. The material from the prospective study consisted of cDNA or gDNA derived from T cells, B-cell-depleted T cells, or PBMCs. The dataset comprised deeply sampled blood TCRbeta repertoires from subjects exposed to, actively infected with, or recovered from COVID-19. The repertoires were released in a freely available public database intended as a resource for research on the immune response to SARS-CoV-2. The samples were drawn from two sources: the first 160 participants of the ongoing ImmuneRACE study, and 1,000 to 1,500 subjects contributed by 6 global collaborators. Sample metadata almost always included a de-identified subject ID, COVID-19 status, age in years and sex. Where available, HLA class I and class II types were taken from metadata supplied by the sample provider and were not determined by assay-based typing. The investigation overall reported the following: The amount of clinical and demographic metadata varied by source and participant and was provided uncurated.

TCRbeta CDR3 regions were amplified from genomic DNA by means of the immunoSEQ Assay, a bias-controlled multiplex PCR. The authors' pipeline ran thus. The number of nucleated cells in each sample was estimated by amplification of reference gene primers within the assay. To quantify the absolute abundance of each unique TCRbeta CDR3 rearrangement, sequence reads were collapsed and filtered. For each sample, productive Simpson clonality was calculated by taking the square root of Simpson's diversity index across productive rearrangements. In its TCRdb copy, this immuneACCESS table keeps in-frame sequences only and misses some clones. Where compared with another copy, unresolved V genes explain less than half of these, and the others have no known cause. V and J calls and clone size are as listed in that table; D and trimming were resolved from the DNA. The sample includes about 120,000 clones, with approximately 92% observed a single time. The ten largest clonotypes hold approximately 27% of the sample.

Each collaborating institution followed its own protocols to collect whole blood in K2EDTA tubes. For TCRbeta analysis, collaborators shipped samples as frozen whole blood, isolated PBMCs, or DNA extracted from either of those sample types. For this clone: No cognate antigen has been identified for it. Qualities for individual bases were not recorded, and no much larger clone is one base off.

V is reduced by 2 bases and J by 6 bases, leaving a spacing of 15 bases between them. The germline V gene encodes CDR1 SQVTM and CDR2 ANQGSEA. From the cysteine through the phenylalanine, the CDR3 covers 14 amino acids. CDR3 DNA only is kept here, 42 bases in frame from base 1. Recombination connected TRBV29-1 to TRBJ2-3; TRBD2 is perhaps the D gene, given 6 matching bases. Sequencing input: peripheral blood. The TCR sequence derives from a man aged 70-80 years with active or convalescent COVID-19. The CDR3 corresponds to CSVEYRDLGDTQYF. The bases read TGCAGCGTTGAATACCGGGACTTAGGGGATACGCAGTATTTT.